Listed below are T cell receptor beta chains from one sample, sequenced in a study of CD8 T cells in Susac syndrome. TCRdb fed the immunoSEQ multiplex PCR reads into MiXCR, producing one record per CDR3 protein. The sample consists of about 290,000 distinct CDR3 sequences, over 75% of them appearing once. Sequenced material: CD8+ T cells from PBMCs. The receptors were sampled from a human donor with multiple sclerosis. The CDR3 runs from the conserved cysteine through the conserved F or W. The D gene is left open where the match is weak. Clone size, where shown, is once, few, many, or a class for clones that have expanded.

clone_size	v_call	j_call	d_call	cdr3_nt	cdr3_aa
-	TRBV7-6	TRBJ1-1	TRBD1	TGTGCCAGCAGCTTAGAAGACAGGGACCCTGAAGCTTTCTTT	CASSLEDRDPEAFF
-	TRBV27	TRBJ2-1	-	TGTGCCAGCAGTTATCAGGGGACCAATGAGCAGTTCTTC	CASSYQGTNEQFF
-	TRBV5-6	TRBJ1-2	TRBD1	TGTGCCAGCAGCTTGAAAGGACAGGGGGCCAACTATGGCTACACCTTC	CASSLKGQGANYGYTF
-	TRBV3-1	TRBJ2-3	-	TGTGCCAGCAGCCCCCTTGGGGATGTAGCCACAGATACGCAGTATTTT	CASSPLGDVATDTQYF
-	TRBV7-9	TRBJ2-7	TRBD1	TGTGCCAGCAGCACCCCCCAGGGGACAGGCTTCGCAGGCTCCTACGAGCAGTACTTC	CASSTPQGTGFAGSYEQYF
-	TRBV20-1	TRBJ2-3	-	TGCAGTGCTCAAACCCGGGACACCTACAGCACAGATACGCAGTATTTT	CSAQTRDTYSTDTQYF
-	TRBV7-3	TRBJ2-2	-	TGTGCCAGCAGCTCCCTGGGGGCGGGCACCGGGGAGCTGTTTTTT	CASSSLGAGTGELFF
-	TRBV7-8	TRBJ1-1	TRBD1	TGTGCCAGCAGCTTAGTCAGGGGGTACACTGAAGCTTTCTTT	CASSLVRGYTEAFF
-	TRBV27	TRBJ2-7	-	TGTGCCAGCAGGAAGGGGACGGTCGAGCAGTACTTC	CASRKGTVEQYF
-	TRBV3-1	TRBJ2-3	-	TGTGCCAGCAGCTACGCCGGGGTGGGGGAAACAGATACGCAGTATTTT	CASSYAGVGETDTQYF
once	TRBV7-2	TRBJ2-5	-	TGTGCCAGCAGCATCCGGGACGCCATCCAAGAGACCCAGTACTTC	CASSIRDAIQETQYF